These 28 T cell receptor beta chains were sequenced from one sample in a study of molecular identifiers for immune sequencing clone quantification. TCRdb re-called the PCR reads with MiXCR, one entry per CDR3 protein. Here the sample spans roughly 320,000 distinct CDR3 sequences, 20% to 25% being singletons. The sample comprised naive CD8+ T cells from blood, with Jurkat cell RNA spiked in. The sample's subset: FACS-sorted CD8+CD4-CCR7+CD45RA+ naive T cells. Every receptor here comes from a human donor in good health. Some libraries in this study had Jurkat cell RNA spiked in.

This clonotype was seen many times. The chain links TRBV29-1 to TRBJ1-1; TRBD1 agrees at 9 bases. Germline lookup yields CDR1 SQVTM and CDR2 ANQGSEA. This CDR3 region has 14 residues. The junction had 7 bases not matched to a gene; V was cut back by 3 bases and J by 5 bases. The chain's CDR3 is CSVELVTGGTEAFF. CDR3 sequence (DNA): TGCAGCGTTGAGTTAGTGACAGGGGGGACTGAAGCTTTCTTT.

This clonotype was found a few times. The genes are TRBV7-8 and TRBJ2-1, with D unclear. This CDR3 region has 16 residues. The ends were cut back, 1 base at V and 0 bases at J, with 10 bases in the middle. The germline CDR1 and CDR2 sequences are SGHVS and FQNEAQ. This CDR3 is CASSLGWGISYNEQFF. CDR3 nucleotide sequence: TGTGCCAGCAGCTTAGGGTGGGGAATCTCCTACAATGAGCAGTTCTTC.

This clonotype was counted at least ten times. This chain uses TRBV28 with TRBJ2-3, with 8 positions matching TRBD2. Losses at the gene ends were 8 bases for V and 3 bases for J; bases not matched to a gene: 13. CDR1 is MDHEN and CDR2 is SYDVKM in the germline V gene. This CDR3 region has 16 residues. The CDR3 protein is CASYGGERERTDTQYF. The CDR3 DNA sequence: TGTGCCAGCTACGGCGGGGAGCGGGAGCGTACAGATACGCAGTATTTT. Based on the CDR3 plus reference TRBV28 and TRBJ2-3, the full variable domain is DVKVTQSSRYLVKRTGEKVFLECVQDMDHENMFWYRQDPGLGLRLIYFSYDVKMKEKGDIPEGYSVSREKKERFSLILESASTNQTSMYLCASYGGERERTDTQYFGPGTRLTVL.

The V and J genes are TRBV5-1 and TRBJ2-7; unclear D gene. Germline values: CDR1 SGHRS, CDR2 YFSETQ. The germline V and J ends were trimmed by 3 bases and 3 bases, with 10 bases remaining between them. The CDR3 runs 13 residues. The CDR3 here is CASSSGAYYEQYF. CDR3 in DNA: TGCGCCAGCAGCTCTGGCGCGTACTACGAGCAGTACTTC.

This clonotype was picked up many times. V usage is TRBV6-5 and J usage is TRBJ2-7; D gene ambiguous. CDR3 length: 13 amino acids. V dropped 2 bases and J dropped 1 base, with 6 bases sitting between them. Germline V lookup: CDR1 MNHEY, CDR2 SVGAGI. Here the CDR3 DNA reads TGTGCCAGCAGTTACCTCCCATCCTACGAGCAGTACTTC. It codes for CASSYLPSYEQYF.

This clonotype was counted a single time. Being one base from a much bigger clone, this may be a read error. J is TRBJ1-1 and V is TRBV7-6; 8 bases match TRBD1. The trim removed 8 bases at V and 0 bases at J, leaving 11 bases unmatched. Germline-derived CDR1 and CDR2 are SGHVS and FNYEAQ. CDR3 length: 16 residues. CDR3 region: CASCPLGTGLNTEAFF. In DNA, the CDR3 is TGTGCCAGCTGCCCCCTGGGGACAGGATTGAACACTGAAGCTTTCTTT.

The chain combines TRBV4-2 with TRBJ2-3; TRBD2 matches 7 bases. The length of the CDR3 is 17 residues. Trimming at V came to 0 bases and at J to 6 bases, leaving 12 bases not matched to a gene. The germline CDR1 and CDR2 sequences are LGHNA and YNFKEQ. In nucleotides, the CDR3 is TGTGCCAGCAGCCAAGATGGGTCTGGCGGGAGAGAGGATACGCAGTATTTT. Protein: CASSQDGSGGREDTQYF.

This clonotype appeared many times. The gene calls are TRBV6-1 and TRBJ2-3; D tentatively fits TRBD1 or TRBD2 (7 bases each). The V and J ends lost 0 bases and 4 bases respectively, with 17 bases between them. Germline V lookup: CDR1 MNHNS, CDR2 SASEGT. This CDR3 has 17 residues. CDR3 loop: CASSEARFPGGADTQYF. DNA for the CDR3: TGTGCCAGCAGTGAAGCTCGGTTCCCAGGGGGGGCAGATACGCAGTATTTT.

The chain recombines TRBV13 with TRBJ2-7; 9 positions match TRBD1. The CDR3 extends over 12 amino acids. The germline gives CDR1 PRHDT, CDR2 FYEKMQ (reference sequence). J gave up 5 bases and V 6 bases, and 2 bases lay outside the gene matches. DNA for the CDR3: TGTGCCAGCAGAGGGACAGGGAACGAGCAGTACTTC. It encodes CASRGTGNEQYF.

The chain is built from TRBV21-1 and TRBJ1-5; the DNA was not used to check the table's D call, TRBD1. TRBV21-1 is shown as a pseudogene. The CDR3 length is 17 residues. CDR3 residues: CASSKDNRGRVHQPQHF. The DNA for the CDR3 is TGTGCCAGCAGCAAAGATAACAGGGGGCGCGTGCATCAGCCCCAGCATTTT.

This sequence joins TRBV13 and TRBJ1-1; D uncertain. This CDR3 spans 13 amino acids. The V gene lost 5 bases and the J gene lost 5 bases, with 12 bases spanning the gap. Germline CDR1 PRHDT, CDR2 FYEKMQ (reference sequence). The CDR3 is CASSLDLGTEAFF. The CDR3 DNA is TGTGCCAGCAGCCTTGACCTGGGAACTGAAGCTTTCTTT.

This clonotype was counted ten times or more. The V and J genes are TRBV30 and TRBJ2-7, with D unclear. Germline assignment: CDR1 GTSNPN and CDR2 SVGIG (reference sequence). V dropped 2 bases and J dropped 6 bases, with 11 bases sitting between them. CDR3 length equals 12 residues. This chain's CDR3 is CAWSTALPEQYF. The DNA for the CDR3 is TGTGCCTGGAGTACGGCCCTTCCCGAGCAGTACTTC.

On this clonotype: The CDR3 does not close with the conserved phenylalanine or tryptophan, likely indicating a read error. The genes are TRBV28 and TRBJ1-1; no clear D. Germline V lookup: CDR1 MDHEN, CDR2 SYDVKM. This CDR3 is 12 amino acids long. The V end was cut by 3 bases, the J end by 5 bases, with 7 bases between. Here the CDR3 DNA reads TGTGCCAGCAGTTTTCGTGGGACTGAAGCTTTCTCT. It yields the protein CASSFRGTEAFS.

This clonotype has at least ten counts. The chain carries TRBV28 and TRBJ2-5; 8 bases match TRBD1. The CDR3 spans 16 residues. Germline lookup yields CDR1 MDHEN and CDR2 SYDVKM. V lost 8 bases to trimming and J lost 2 bases; unmatched junction nucleotides: 13. DNA of the CDR3: TGTGCCAGCTCGATTGCAGACAGGGGTCTACAAGAGACCCAGTACTTC. Amino acids: CASSIADRGLQETQYF.

In the case of this clonotype: This CDR3 fails to terminate in the conserved phenylalanine or tryptophan, so it likely reflects a read error. The J gene is TRBJ2-3, the V gene TRBV9, with 10 nucleotides matching TRBD2. Germline V CDR1 and CDR2: SGDLS, YYNGEE. The V and J ends lost 3 bases and 0 bases, in that order; junction bases with no gene match: 10. This CDR3 has 18 residues. CDR3 DNA sequence: TGTGCCAGCAGCGGCCATCCGGGACTAGCGAGTAGCACAGATACGCAGTATCTT. The encoded protein is CASSGHPGLASSTDTQYL.

This clonotype was observed many times. This chain uses TRBV4-1 with TRBJ1-1; TRBD1 matches at 7 bases. This CDR3 has 15 residues. Germline CDR1 is MGHRA and CDR2 is YSYEKL. Losses at the gene ends were 3 bases for V and 4 bases for J; bases not matched to a gene: 8. The CDR3 region has the DNA TGCGCCAGCAGCCACGCAACAGGGGACGGCACTGAAGCTTTCTTT. Its protein is CASSHATGDGTEAFF.

The chain joins TRBV23-1 to TRBJ2-2, with TRBD2 identical over 9 bases. TRBV23-1 is placed among ORFs of uncertain function. This CDR3 contains 16 residues. V lost 8 bases to trimming and J lost 7 bases; unmatched junction nucleotides: 14. CDR3 residues: CASLKGAGGPIGELFF. The CDR3 DNA reads TGCGCCAGCCTTAAAGGGGCGGGAGGGCCGATCGGGGAGCTGTTTTTT.

The sample holds many counts of this clonotype. The chain has TRBV4-1 and TRBJ2-7, with D tentatively TRBD2 (6 bases). Germline values: CDR1 MGHRA, CDR2 YSYEKL. The CDR3 is made up of 14 amino acids. The ends were cut back, 4 bases at V and 0 bases at J, with 10 bases in the middle. The chain's CDR3 is CASSPTRGSYEQYF. The CDR3 nucleotides are TGCGCCAGCAGCCCGACTAGGGGCTCCTACGAGCAGTACTTC.

This clonotype was recorded at least ten times. The chain joins TRBV25-1 to TRBJ2-6, with a possible D match to TRBD2 (5 bases). CDR3 length equals 14 residues. Trimming stripped 8 bases from V and 0 bases from J, with 8 bases between. CDR1 and CDR2 (germline): MGHDK, SYGVNS. The CDR3 loop reads CASQDSSGANVLTF. In nucleotides, the CDR3 is TGTGCCAGCCAGGACTCCTCTGGGGCCAACGTCCTGACTTTC.

This clonotype was detected only a few times. The V and J genes are TRBV5-6 and TRBJ2-7, with D tentatively TRBD2 (6 bases). The CDR3 totals 15 residues. V was clipped by 0 bases and J by 2 bases, with 12 bases between them. Germline CDR1 SGHDT, CDR2 YYEEEE. The CDR3 loop is CASSLELARTYEQYF. DNA of the CDR3: TGTGCCAGCAGCTTGGAGCTAGCGCGGACCTACGAGCAGTACTTC.

This clonotype came up many times. The chain has TRBV19 and TRBJ1-1; D ambiguous. Germline-derived CDR1 and CDR2 are LNHDA and SQIVND (reference sequence). The length of the CDR3 is 11 residues. Trimming cost V 0 bases and J 10 bases, with 6 bases left between them. The CDR3 DNA is TGTGCCAGTAGTATAGATCAAGGAGCTTTCTTT. Translated, it gives CASSIDQGAFF.

With regard to this clonotype: A read error may account for a junction end that differs from germline. The CDR3 is CVSSLPGAAYEQYF. The CDR3 DNA sequence: TGTGTCAGCAGCTTACCCGGGGCCGCCTACGAGCAGTACTTC. The chain is built from TRBV7-9 and TRBJ2-7, with D perhaps being TRBD1 or TRBD2 (5 bases each). Germline V gives CDR1 SEHNR, CDR2 FQNEAQ (reference sequence). The CDR3 totals 14 residues.

This clonotype has ten or more counts. J is TRBJ2-7 and V is TRBV3-1, with D possibly being TRBD1 or TRBD2 (5 bases each). Trimming removed 3 bases from V and 0 bases from J, with 15 bases in between. The germline gives CDR1 LGHDT, CDR2 YNNKEL (reference sequence). The CDR3 extends over 16 amino acids. The CDR3 reads CASSQSGTKSSYEQYF. Here the CDR3 DNA reads TGTGCCAGCAGCCAGTCCGGGACGAAGAGCTCCTACGAGCAGTACTTC.

This clonotype was detected only a few times. The chain recombines TRBV6-6 with TRBJ1-4; D is possibly TRBD1 (5 bases). CDR1 MNHNY and CDR2 SVGAGI come from the germline V gene (reference sequence). The CDR3 covers 18 residues. V was trimmed by 2 bases and J by 0 bases, leaving 16 bases between them. For the CDR3, the DNA is TGTGCCAGCAGTTACCTGGGGGTCCCGGCTGCAACTAATGAAAAACTGTTTTTT. Protein: CASSYLGVPAATNEKLFF.

The sample holds many counts of this clonotype. This chain joins TRBV2 and TRBJ1-2, with no clear D. This CDR3 is built from 12 residues. The V end was cut by 4 bases, the J end by 4 bases, with 7 bases between. Germline lookup yields CDR1 SNHLY and CDR2 FYNNEI. This chain's CDR3 is CASSVGSYGYTF. The CDR3 DNA sequence: TGTGCCAGCAGTGTTGGCAGCTATGGCTACACCTTC.

Comments on this clonotype: This clone may be a read error of a much larger clone one base away. The chain uses TRBV19 and TRBJ1-1, with unresolved D. CDR3 size: 17 residues. Trimming cost V 4 bases and J 1 base, with 19 bases left between them. Germline V gives CDR1 LNHDA, CDR2 SQIVND (reference sequence). Here the CDR3 DNA reads TGTGCCAGTAGTAAGATGGGAGGGATTTTCACGAACACTGAAGCTTTCTTT. Its protein product is CASSKMGGIFTNTEAFF.

This clonotype was counted at least ten times. The genes are TRBV6-5 and TRBJ2-6; D possibly corresponds to TRBD1 (5 bases). The V end lost 10 bases, the J end lost 4 bases, and 17 bases lay between the germline ends. The germline CDR1 and CDR2 sequences are MNHEY and SVGAGI. The CDR3 loop spans 15 amino acids. CDR3 protein: CATGLRQIGANVLTF. The CDR3 DNA is TGTGCCACCGGATTAAGACAGATCGGGGCCAACGTCCTGACTTTC.

This clonotype occurred a few times. This chain connects TRBV4-2 to TRBJ1-5, with a tentative D call TRBD1 (5 bases). Germline V CDR1 and CDR2: LGHNA, YNFKEQ. This CDR3 comprises 17 residues. Deletions cut 0 bases from V and 4 bases from J, with 16 bases between. The CDR3 loop is CASSQDGSRVGNQPQHF. CDR3 coding DNA: TGTGCCAGCAGCCAAGATGGTAGCAGGGTGGGTAATCAGCCCCAGCATTTT.